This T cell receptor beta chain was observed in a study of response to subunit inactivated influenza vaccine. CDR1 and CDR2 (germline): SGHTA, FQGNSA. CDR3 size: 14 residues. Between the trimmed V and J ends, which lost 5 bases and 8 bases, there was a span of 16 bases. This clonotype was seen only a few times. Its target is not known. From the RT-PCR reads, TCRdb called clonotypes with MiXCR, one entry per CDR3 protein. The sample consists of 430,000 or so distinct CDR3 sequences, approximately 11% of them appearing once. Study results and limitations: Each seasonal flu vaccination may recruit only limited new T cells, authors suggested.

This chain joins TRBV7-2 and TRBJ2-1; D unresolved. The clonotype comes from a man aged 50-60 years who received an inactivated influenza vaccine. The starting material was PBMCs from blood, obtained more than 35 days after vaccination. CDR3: CASSARTPVHEQFF. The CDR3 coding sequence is TGTGCCAGCAGCGCCCGGACCCCCGTCCATGAGCAGTTCTTC.